What follows are 17 T cell receptor beta chains derived from one specimen sequenced in a study of blood T cell repertoires in COVID-19 (dated by TCRdb to the early 2020s). The method behind the library was the immunoSEQ multiplex PCR assay. This is the immuneACCESS table as TCRdb keeps it, with only in-frame sequences that have V and J called. A part of the clones is gone; compared with another copy, unresolved V genes explain less than half, and the rest is unexplained. The sample records some 100,000 clones, 87% of which are singletons. Roughly 7.4% of the sample rests with the top ten. Sequenced material: peripheral blood. These receptor sequences come from a man younger than 45 in a cohort sampled during active COVID-19.

The chain combines TRBV7-2 with TRBJ1-2, with 12 bases lining up with TRBD1. The CDR3 length is 17 residues. CDR1 is SGHTA, CDR2 FQGNSA, per germline. J was trimmed by 4 bases and V by 1 base; bases with no gene match: 7. In DNA, the CDR3 is TGTGCCAGCAGCTTAGGGGACAGGGGGCGCGCAAGCTATGGCTACACCTTC. Translated: CASSLGDRGRASYGYTF.

This chain connects TRBV7-2 to TRBJ2-1; 12 bases match TRBD2. The CDR3 extends over 16 amino acids. Unmatched junction bases numbered 6, after V lost 0 bases and J lost 9 bases. Germline V CDR1 and CDR2: SGHTA, FQGNSA. The CDR3 DNA is TGTGCCAGCAGCTTAGCGGCTAGCGGGGGGGTGGGTGAGCAGTTCTTC. It encodes CASSLAASGGVGEQFF.

This chain uses TRBV24-1 with TRBJ1-1; TRBD1 matches 7 bases. With V trimmed by 3 bases and J by 1 base, 4 bases remained unmatched. Germline V gene lookup returns CDR1 KGHDR and CDR2 SFDVKD. This CDR3 region has 15 residues. CDR3 bases: TGTGCCACCAGTGATGCCAGGGACAGGAACACTGAAGCTTTCTTT. This gives the protein CATSDARDRNTEAFF.

The chain is built from TRBV27 and TRBJ2-2, with a possible D match to TRBD2 (5 bases). CDR3 length equals 14 residues. Germline V gene sequence: CDR1 MNHEY, CDR2 SMNVEV (reference sequence). The V end was cut by 1 base, the J end by 6 bases, with 9 bases between. The CDR3 sequence: CASSLYGVSGELFF. Written as DNA, the CDR3 is TGTGCCAGCAGTTTATACGGGGTTTCCGGGGAGCTGTTTTTT.

The genes are TRBV27 and TRBJ1-2, with D perhaps TRBD1 (5 bases). Trimming pared 0 bases from V and 4 bases from J, leaving 15 bases between. Germline CDR1 is MNHEY and CDR2 is SMNVEV (reference sequence). This CDR3 comprises 16 residues. The CDR3 bases are TGTGCCAGCAGTTTATCGATAGGGGTAGACCCCTATGGCTACACCTTC. This sequence encodes CASSLSIGVDPYGYTF.

V and J are TRBV7-9 and TRBJ2-1; 7 positions match TRBD1. V lost 5 bases and J lost 13; bases outside the gene matches: 8. Germline values: CDR1 SEHNR, CDR2 FQNEAQ (reference sequence). The CDR3 sequence is 12 residues long. DNA of the CDR3: TGTGCCAGCAGCCCCCAGACAGGGAATCAGTTCTTC. Protein product: CASSPQTGNQFF.

This clone was observed a few times. The rearrangement uses TRBV7-9 and TRBJ2-7; 12 bases fit TRBD2. CDR3 length: 14 residues. Germline-derived CDR1 and CDR2 are SEHNR and FQNEAQ (reference sequence). V shed 4 bases and J 6 bases; nucleotides not matched to a gene: 4. The CDR3: CASSSLAGGREQYF. The CDR3 region has the DNA TGTGCCAGCAGCTCACTAGCGGGGGGACGCGAGCAGTACTTC. Together with reference TRBV7-9 and TRBJ2-7, the CDR3 gives the full variable domain: DTGVSQNPRHKITKRGQNVTFRCDPISEHNRLYWYRQTLGQGPEFLTYFQNEAQLEKSRLLSDRFSAERPKGSFSTLEIQRTEQGDSAMYLCASSSLAGGREQYFGPGTRLTVT.

The chain has TRBV5-5 and TRBJ1-6; a weak D match, TRBD1 (5 bases). The CDR3 sequence is 15 residues long. From germline, CDR1 is SGHKS and CDR2 YYEKEE (reference sequence). Trimming took 5 bases from V and 7 from J, leaving 16 bases between them. The chain's CDR3 is CASSRLTEKNSPLHF. The CDR3 DNA sequence: TGTGCCAGCAGTCGGCTGACAGAAAAGAATTCACCCCTCCACTTT.

The chain carries TRBV7-9 and TRBJ1-1; 9 bases map to TRBD1. Germline values: CDR1 SEHNR, CDR2 FQNEAQ (reference sequence). The CDR3 spans 15 residues. Germline trimming cut 5 bases from V and 6 bases from J; bases unmatched to any gene: 10. In DNA form, the CDR3 reads TGTGCCAGCAGCCCCGGACAGGGGAAATGGTCTGAAGCTTTCTTT. Its translation is CASSPGQGKWSEAFF. The entire variable domain, with the rest obtained from reference TRBV7-9 and TRBJ1-1, is as follows: DTGVSQNPRHKITKRGQNVTFRCDPISEHNRLYWYRQTLGQGPEFLTYFQNEAQLEKSRLLSDRFSAERPKGSFSTLEIQRTEQGDSAMYLCASSPGQGKWSEAFFGQGTRLTVV.

The rearrangement uses TRBV5-4 and TRBJ2-5, with TRBD2 matching over 10 bases. Looked up from germline, CDR1 is SGHNT and CDR2 is YYREEE (reference sequence). The CDR3 length is 15 residues. V was clipped by 7 bases and J by 1 base; unmatched bases: 7. The CDR3 here is CASAGSGRVQETQYF. The CDR3 DNA follows: TGTGCCAGCGCAGGGAGCGGGAGGGTCCAAGAGACCCAGTACTTC.

The V call is TRBV6-5, the J call TRBJ1-6, with 7 bases identical to TRBD1. V trimming: 2 bases; J trimming: 6 bases; junction bases outside the gene matches: 4. Germline V gives CDR1 MNHEY, CDR2 SVGAGI. The CDR3 spans 15 residues. The CDR3 DNA follows: TGTGCCAGCAGTTACCACCGACAGGGTAATTCACCCCTCCACTTT. Translated, it gives CASSYHRQGNSPLHF.

V and J are TRBV5-4 and TRBJ2-1, with D possibly being TRBD2 (7 bases). Trimming left V 1 base short and J 8 bases short, with 16 bases between. The germline V gene encodes CDR1 SGHNT and CDR2 YYREEE (reference sequence). This CDR3 is 15 amino acids long. This chain's CDR3 is CASSLWGGLGDEQFF. CDR3 DNA sequence: TGTGCCAGCAGCTTGTGGGGGGGCTTAGGCGATGAGCAGTTCTTC. The full variable domain, with the rest looked up from reference TRBV5-4 and TRBJ2-1, is ETGVTQSPTHLIKTRGQQVTLRCSSQSGHNTVSWYQQALGQGPQFIFQYYREEENGRGNFPPRFSGLQFPNYSSELNVNALELDDSALYLCASSLWGGLGDEQFFGPGTRLTVL.

This chain links TRBV30 with TRBJ1-6; D not resolved. Germline V lookup: CDR1 GTSNPN, CDR2 SVGIG (reference sequence). The CDR3 runs 14 residues. The ends were cut back, 0 bases at V and 9 bases at J, with 12 bases in the middle. CDR3 bases: TGTGCCTGGAGTGTTGAGGCTCGGGGTTCACCCCTCCACTTT. Encoded protein: CAWSVEARGSPLHF.

The chain has TRBV30 and TRBJ2-5, with D perhaps matching TRBD2 (6 bases). The CDR3 runs 13 residues. Trimming removed 2 bases at V and 5 bases at J, with 12 bases between. Germline lookup yields CDR1 GTSNPN and CDR2 SVGIG (reference sequence). The CDR3: CAWSKAGGETQYF. CDR3 coding DNA: TGTGCCTGGAGTAAAGCGGGCGGGGAGACCCAGTACTTC.

V usage is TRBV5-1 and J usage is TRBJ2-2; maybe TRBD1 (5 bases). V was shortened by 0 bases and J by 4 bases, with 10 bases between the two germline ends. This CDR3 region has 15 residues. Germline assignment: CDR1 SGHRS and CDR2 YFSETQ. CDR3: CASSLGTSSTGELFF. As DNA, the CDR3 is TGCGCCAGCAGCTTGGGGACAAGCAGCACCGGGGAGCTGTTTTTT.

The chain couples TRBV6-5 to TRBJ2-7; 7 nucleotides agree with TRBD1. The junction had 6 bases not matched to a gene; V was cut back by 4 bases and J by 3 bases. CDR3 length equals 14 residues. The germline CDR1 and CDR2 sequences are MNHEY and SVGAGI. In DNA, the CDR3 is TGTGCCAGCAGTTTCTCCCCAGGGGGCTACGAGCAGTACTTC. Translating gives CASSFSPGGYEQYF.

The V and J genes are TRBV28 and TRBJ1-2; D perhaps matches TRBD1 (6 bases). Trimming shortened V by 5 bases and J by 4 bases, and 11 bases separated the two germline ends. This CDR3 has 13 residues. Germline V gives CDR1 MDHEN, CDR2 SYDVKM. CDR3 nucleotide sequence: TGTGCCAGCAGTCCAACAGGGCCCTATGGCTACACCTTC. Protein: CASSPTGPYGYTF.